These 16 T cell receptor beta chains originate from one sample sequenced in a study of T cell responses to AZD1222 COVID-19 vaccine. TCRdb keeps only in-frame clones here, not all; method: immunoSEQ multiplex PCR. In the table there are 75,000 to 90,000 clones, approximately 89% of which are singletons. The input for sequencing was peripheral blood, taken 28 days after the second AZD1222 dose. The receptors here all came from an adult who received the AZD1222 COVID-19 vaccine.

V is TRBV5-6 and J is TRBJ1-3; the D is unclear. Germline CDR1 SGHDT, CDR2 YYEEEE. The CDR3 runs to 15 residues. Trimming pared 0 bases from V and 1 base from J, leaving 8 bases between. The CDR3 region has the DNA TGTGCCAGCAGCTTGGGGCCCGGTTCTGGAAACACCATATATTTT. Translated, it gives CASSLGPGSGNTIYF. Complete variable domain (other parts from reference TRBV5-6 and TRBJ1-3): DAGVTQSPTHLIKTRGQQVTLRCSPKSGHDTVSWYQQALGQGPQFIFQYYEEEERQRGNFPDRFSGHQFPNYSSELNVNALLLGDSALYLCASSLGPGSGNTIYFGEGSWLTVV.

The genes are TRBV6-5 and TRBJ2-3; weak D call: TRBD1 (5 bases). The length of the CDR3 is 13 residues. CDR1 MNHEY and CDR2 SVGAGI come from the germline V gene. V was trimmed by 5 bases and J by 2 bases, leaving 8 bases between them. The CDR3 here is CASSRTLTDTQYF. CDR3 in DNA: TGTGCCAGCAGTCGGACACTCACAGATACGCAGTATTTT.

The chain combines TRBV12-1 with TRBJ2-7; TRBD2 is the table's D call and was not checked against the DNA. TRBV12-1 is a recognized pseudogene. The CDR3 covers 15 residues. The CDR3 nucleotides read TGTGCCAGCAGCTGGGAGGGTAAGATGCCCTACGAGCAGTACTTC. Amino acid sequence: CASSWEGKMPYEQYF.

The chain recombines TRBV28 with TRBJ1-2, with unresolved D. From germline, CDR1 is MDHEN and CDR2 SYDVKM. V was pared by 6 bases and J by 6 bases, with 8 bases between. The CDR3 loop spans 11 amino acids. This CDR3 is CASSLLDGYTF. The CDR3 region has the DNA TGTGCCAGCAGCCTCCTCGATGGCTACACCTTC.

V is TRBV19 and J is TRBJ2-2; 7 bases align to TRBD1. The CDR3 contains 15 residues. Germline V lookup: CDR1 LNHDA, CDR2 SQIVND (reference sequence). The junction had 5 bases not matched to a gene; V was cut back by 2 bases and J by 5 bases. The chain's CDR3 is CASSIRQGPTGELFF. CDR3 sequence (DNA): TGTGCCAGTAGTATACGACAGGGACCGACCGGGGAGCTGTTTTTT.

The chain is built from TRBV15 and TRBJ1-4; TRBD1 agrees at 8 bases. J lost 7 bases, V lost 2 bases, and 6 bases had no gene match. This CDR3 has 15 residues. Germline-derived CDR1 and CDR2 are LNHNV and YYDKDF (reference sequence). In DNA, the CDR3 is TGTGCCACCAGCAGATCGACAGGGGAGGCTGAAAAACTGTTTTTT. Translated, it gives CATSRSTGEAEKLFF.

The chain combines TRBV2 with TRBJ2-2, with D possibly matching TRBD1 (5 bases). Trimming cost V 6 bases and J 1 base, with 9 bases left between them. The germline gives CDR1 SNHLY, CDR2 FYNNEI. The CDR3 consists of 14 residues. For the CDR3, the DNA is TGTGCCAGCAGGGCGGACATGAACACCGGGGAGCTGTTTTTT. Protein: CASRADMNTGELFF.

This chain connects TRBV7-6 to TRBJ2-2, with D tentatively TRBD1 (6 bases). Per germline, CDR1 SGHVS and CDR2 FNYEAQ. The CDR3 consists of 14 residues. V was trimmed by 4 bases and J by 4 bases, leaving 10 bases between them. CDR3 nucleotides: TGTGCCAGCAGCTACAGGGATGGCACCGGGGAGCTGTTTTTT. Amino acid sequence: CASSYRDGTGELFF.

The chain couples TRBV7-9 to TRBJ1-2; possibly TRBD1 for D (6 bases). Germline assignment: CDR1 SEHNR and CDR2 FQNEAQ (reference sequence). The length of the CDR3 is 15 residues. V was pared by 4 bases and J by 4 bases, with 16 bases between. The CDR3 here is CASSSSTGSLYGYTF. The CDR3 DNA reads TGTGCCAGCAGCTCTTCGACAGGTTCTCTCTATGGCTACACCTTC.

In DNA, the CDR3 is TGCGCCAGCAGCCAAACGTCAGGGGCGCGGGGCTACACCTTC. Translating gives CASSQTSGARGYTF. The V and J genes are TRBV4-3 and TRBJ1-2; TRBD1 might be the D (6 bases). Germline V CDR1 and CDR2: LGHNA, YSLEER. Deletions cut 2 bases from V and 8 bases from J, with 15 bases between. The CDR3 is 14 residues long.

The genes are TRBV5-1 and TRBJ1-1, with unresolved D. Trimming cost V 1 base and J 3 bases, with 13 bases left between them. CDR1 is SGHRS and CDR2 is YFSETQ in the germline V gene. This CDR3 contains 15 residues. The CDR3: CASSLRSPGDTEAFF. The CDR3 DNA reads as TGCGCCAGCAGCTTGCGCTCTCCTGGGGACACTGAAGCTTTCTTT.

Turning to this clone: One end of the junction is discordant with germline, which a read error may explain. The chain recombines TRBV9 with TRBJ2-3; D call uncertain. The CDR3 runs 12 residues. Germline-derived CDR1 and CDR2 are SGDLS and YYNGEE. The chain's CDR3 is CAGSESTDTQYF. As DNA, the CDR3 is TGTGCCGGCAGCGAAAGCACAGATACGCAGTATTTT.

V gene TRBV19 combines with J gene TRBJ1-2; 8 nucleotides align to TRBD1. CDR1 and CDR2 from the germline V gene are LNHDA and SQIVND (reference sequence). This CDR3 is built from 15 residues. Trimming took 3 bases from V and 5 from J; bases not matched to a gene: 8. The chain's CDR3 is CASSMIGQGRYGYTF. CDR3 DNA sequence: TGTGCCAGTAGTATGATCGGACAGGGAAGGTATGGCTACACCTTC.

V is TRBV2 and J is TRBJ1-1; the match to TRBD1 covers 7 bases. Germline trimming cut 7 bases from V and 4 bases from J; bases unmatched to any gene: 15. Germline CDR1 and CDR2: SNHLY and FYNNEI. The CDR3 has 16 amino acids. The CDR3 nucleotides read TGTGCCAGCACGACACAACCGACAGGGATGGGCACTGAAGCTTTCTTT. Translated: CASTTQPTGMGTEAFF.

This clone was seen a few times. The chain has TRBV7-9 and TRBJ2-2, with no clear D. This CDR3 region has 13 residues. Trimming removed 2 bases at V and 6 bases at J, with 7 bases between. Germline V lookup: CDR1 SEHNR, CDR2 FQNEAQ (reference sequence). CDR3 loop: CASSLSSPGELFF. The CDR3 DNA is TGTGCCAGCAGCTTAAGTTCCCCCGGGGAGCTGTTTTTT.

The genes are TRBV28 and TRBJ2-7; D is perhaps TRBD1 or TRBD2 (6 bases each). CDR3 length: 13 amino acids. The V gene's germline CDR1 is MDHEN and CDR2 SYDVKM. The CDR3 reads CESRGRSSYEQYF. For the CDR3, the DNA is TGTGAGTCGAGGGGGAGGTCGTCCTACGAGCAGTACTTC. The variable domain in full, with the rest retrieved from reference TRBV28 and TRBJ2-7, is DVKVTQSSRYLVKRTGEKVFLECVQDMDHENMFWYRQDPGLGLRLIYFSYDVKMKEKGDIPEGYSVSREKKERFSLILESASTNQTSMYLCESRGRSSYEQYFGPGTRLTVT.